The TCR beta chain described here comes from a study of OX40 agonist ivuxolimab in advanced cancers. V gave up 2 bases and J gave up 6 bases, with 14 bases separating them. Looked up from germline, CDR1 is SGHTS and CDR2 is YDEGEE. The length of the CDR3 is 14 residues. On this clone: Its antigen is not identified.

The assay was immunoSEQ multiplex PCR, and TCRdb's table has in-frame clones only and misses some. This sample has more than 7,500 clones; about 88% occur once, and the top ten carry roughly 16%. General observations from the study: What antigens the expanded peripheral T cells recognized was never established.

The investigators sampled blood at baseline, at cycle 4 day 1, and at cycle 7 day 1. This TCR was sampled from an adult with an advanced solid tumor such as melanoma, head and neck, liver or kidney cancer. This chain joins TRBV5-8 and TRBJ1-1; D remains unclear. The material sequenced was CD4+ or CD8+ T cells sorted from blood, taken in a trial of the OX40 agonist ivuxolimab. This CDR3 reads CASSFSSGRSEAFF. CDR3 nucleotides: TGTGCCAGCAGCTTTAGCAGCGGTCGCTCTGAAGCTTTCTTT.